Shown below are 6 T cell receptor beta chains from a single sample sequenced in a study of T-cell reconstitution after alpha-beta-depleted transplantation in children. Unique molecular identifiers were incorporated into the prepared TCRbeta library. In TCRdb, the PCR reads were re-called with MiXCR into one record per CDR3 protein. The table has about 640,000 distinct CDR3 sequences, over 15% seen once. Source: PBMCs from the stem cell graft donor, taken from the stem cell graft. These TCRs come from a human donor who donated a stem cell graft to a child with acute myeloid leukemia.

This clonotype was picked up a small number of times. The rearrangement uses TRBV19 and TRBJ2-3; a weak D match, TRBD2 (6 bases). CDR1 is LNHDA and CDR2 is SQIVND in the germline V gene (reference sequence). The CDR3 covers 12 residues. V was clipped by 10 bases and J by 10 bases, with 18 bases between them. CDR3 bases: TGTGCCACCCTCCAGGGTAGCGGATCGCAGTATTTT. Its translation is CATLQGSGSQYF.

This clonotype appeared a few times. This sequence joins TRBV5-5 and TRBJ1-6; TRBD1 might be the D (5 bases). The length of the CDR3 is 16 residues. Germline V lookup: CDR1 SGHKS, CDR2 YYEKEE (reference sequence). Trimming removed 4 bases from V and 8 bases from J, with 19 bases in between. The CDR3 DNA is TGTGCCAGCAGCCCGATATGGGGCCCTAGGGATTCACCCCTCCACTTT. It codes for CASSPIWGPRDSPLHF.

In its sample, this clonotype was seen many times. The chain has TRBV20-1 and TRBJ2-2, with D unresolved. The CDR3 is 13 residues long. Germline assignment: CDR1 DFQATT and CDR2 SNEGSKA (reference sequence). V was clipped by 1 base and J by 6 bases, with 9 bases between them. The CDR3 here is CSARVRPSGELFF. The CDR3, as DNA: TGCAGTGCTAGAGTACGGCCATCCGGGGAGCTGTTTTTT.

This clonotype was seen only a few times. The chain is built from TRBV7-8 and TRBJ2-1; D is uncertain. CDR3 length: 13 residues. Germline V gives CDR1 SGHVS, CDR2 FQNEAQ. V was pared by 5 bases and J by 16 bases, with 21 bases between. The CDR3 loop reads CASSQWTPTESFF. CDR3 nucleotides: TGTGCCAGCAGCCAATGGACCCCAACGGAGAGTTTCTTC.

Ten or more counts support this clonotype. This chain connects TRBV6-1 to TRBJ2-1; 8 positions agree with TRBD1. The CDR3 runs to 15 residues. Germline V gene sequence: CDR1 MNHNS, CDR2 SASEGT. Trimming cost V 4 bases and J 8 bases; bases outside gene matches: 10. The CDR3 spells CASSAPPRGLYEQFF. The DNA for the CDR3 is TGTGCCAGCAGTGCCCCGCCCAGGGGGCTTTATGAGCAGTTCTTC.

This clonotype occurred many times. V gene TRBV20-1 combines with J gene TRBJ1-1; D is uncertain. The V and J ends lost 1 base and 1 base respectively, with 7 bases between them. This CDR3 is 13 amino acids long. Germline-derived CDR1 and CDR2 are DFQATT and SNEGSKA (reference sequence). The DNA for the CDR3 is TGCAGTGCTAGAGTCAGCTGGAACACTGAAGCTTTCTTT. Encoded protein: CSARVSWNTEAFF.